Listed here are 18 T cell receptor beta chains from one sample, sequenced in a study of blood T cell repertoires in COVID-19 (TCRdb year 2020). The library was obtained by the immunoSEQ multiplex PCR assay. TCRdb re-hosts the immuneACCESS table, in-frame sequences only. Its copies lack some clones; in the studies checked, an unresolved V gene accounts for under half of them, and the cause for the rest is not known. The sample table lists 300,000 to 450,000 clones, around 89% of them with a count of one. The ten largest clones capture about 3% of the sample. Sequenced: peripheral blood. Receptors originate from a woman aged 30 to 39 with COVID-19, enrolled during active disease.

This clone was recorded only once. The rearrangement joins TRBV19 to TRBJ1-5; no definite D call. V was pared by 5 bases and J by 9 bases, with 8 bases between. From germline, CDR1 is LNHDA and CDR2 SQIVND (reference sequence). The CDR3 has 11 residues. The CDR3 sequence is CASSAVWPQHF. The CDR3 region has the DNA TGTGCCAGTAGTGCGGTGTGGCCCCAGCATTTT.

The rearrangement uses TRBV10-2 and TRBJ2-7; possible D gene TRBD2, 7 bases. Germline V gene sequence: CDR1 WSHSY, CDR2 SAAADI. Trimming left V 8 bases short and J 4 bases short, with 12 bases between. This CDR3 is 12 amino acids long. As DNA, the CDR3 is TGCGCCAGCGGGGGGGGCCCTTACGAGCAGTACGTC. Its translation is CASGGGPYEQYV.

The gene calls are TRBV28 and TRBJ1-3; weak D call: TRBD1 (6 bases). V was pared by 6 bases and J by 5 bases, with 17 bases between. There are 15 residues in the CDR3. Germline values: CDR1 MDHEN, CDR2 SYDVKM. CDR3 in amino acids: CASRPHDRRRNTIYF. The DNA of the CDR3 is TGTGCCAGCAGGCCGCATGACAGGAGGAGAAACACCATATATTTT.

The chain joins TRBV4-3 to TRBJ2-3; 9 bases fit TRBD2. Trimming cost V 0 bases and J 0 bases; bases outside gene matches: 7. Germline-derived CDR1 and CDR2 are LGHNA and YSLEER. The CDR3 consists of 18 residues. Here the CDR3 DNA reads TGCGCCAGCAGCCAAGATGCTCCCAGCGGGGGGAGCACAGATACGCAGTATTTT. Translated, it gives CASSQDAPSGGSTDTQYF.

This sequence joins TRBV19 and TRBJ1-5; TRBD1 matches 8 bases. CDR1 and CDR2 from the germline V gene are LNHDA and SQIVND (reference sequence). The CDR3 consists of 14 residues. The junction had 9 bases not matched to a gene; V was cut back by 10 bases and J by 4 bases. The CDR3: CATNGGQGNQPQHF. The CDR3 DNA sequence: TGTGCCACCAACGGAGGACAGGGTAATCAGCCCCAGCATTTT.

This chain connects TRBV18 to TRBJ2-1; 8 bases are a match to TRBD2. This CDR3 region has 15 residues. Trimming cost V 6 bases and J 5 bases; bases outside gene matches: 9. Germline V lookup: CDR1 KGHSH, CDR2 LQKENI. CDR3 in DNA: TGTGCCAGCTCGCCCCCACTAGCGGCCAACAATGAGCAGTTCTTC. As protein: CASSPPLAANNEQFF.

The chain has TRBV5-7 and TRBJ2-7, with D possibly matching TRBD1 (5 bases). TRBV5-7 is identified as an open reading frame with a role that is uncertain. The germline V and J ends were trimmed by 2 bases and 0 bases, with 18 bases remaining between them. The CDR3 runs to 17 residues. The CDR3 spells CASSFLTDTQSSYEQYV. CDR3 DNA sequence: TGTGCCAGCAGCTTTCTGACAGATACCCAGAGCTCCTACGAGCAGTACGTC.

The CDR3 DNA follows: TGCAGCGTGTACAGGGGGCAAGAGACCCAGTACTTC. This gives the protein CSVYRGQETQYF. This chain connects TRBV29-1 to TRBJ2-5; 8 positions match TRBD1. V lost 6 bases and J lost 2; bases outside the gene matches: 2. There are 12 residues in the CDR3. Looked up from germline, CDR1 is SQVTM and CDR2 is ANQGSEA.

CDR3 bases: TGTGCCACCAGTGATTTGGGGACAGGCGGGCATGAGCAGTTCTTC. Its protein product is CATSDLGTGGHEQFF. The chain is built from TRBV24-1 and TRBJ2-1; 8 bases line up with TRBD1. Germline V CDR1 and CDR2: KGHDR, SFDVKD. Germline trimming cut 0 bases from V and 8 bases from J; bases unmatched to any gene: 5. The CDR3 extends over 15 amino acids.

This chain connects TRBV7-8 to TRBJ2-1; D remains ambiguous. The V gene lost 1 base and the J gene lost 10 bases, with 8 bases spanning the gap. The CDR3 length is 12 residues. Germline V lookup: CDR1 SGHVS, CDR2 FQNEAQ. The CDR3 nucleotides read TGTGCCAGCAGCTTAGTACTGGGCGAGCAGTTCTTC. It yields the protein CASSLVLGEQFF. The complete variable domain, with remaining parts taken from reference TRBV7-8 and TRBJ2-1, reads GAGVSQSPRYKVAKRGQDVALRCDPISGHVSLFWYQQALGQGPEFLTYFQNEAQLDKSGLPSDRFFAERPEGSVSTLKIQRTQQEDSAVYLCASSLVLGEQFFGPGTRLTVL.

The chain couples TRBV7-2 to TRBJ2-2; 8 bases agree with TRBD1. Germline CDR1 and CDR2: SGHTA and FQGNSA. The trim removed 1 base at V and 4 bases at J, leaving 8 bases unmatched. The CDR3 runs to 17 residues. The CDR3 nucleotides read TGTGCCAGCAGCTTAGTATTCGGGACAGGCGGCACCGGGGAGCTGTTTTTT. It encodes CASSLVFGTGGTGELFF.

This chain links TRBV5-8 with TRBJ2-7, with TRBD2 matching 8 bases. The V gene end was trimmed by 2 bases and the J gene end by 3 bases; junction bases not matched to a gene: 7. This CDR3 is 15 amino acids long. CDR1 is SGHTS and CDR2 is YDEGEE in the germline V gene. The CDR3 DNA follows: TGTGCCAGCAGCTTTTGGCGGGGGGCCGTCTACGAGCAGTACTTC. Translating it yields CASSFWRGAVYEQYF.

This sequence joins TRBV6-5 and TRBJ2-7; 9 bases are shared with TRBD1. This CDR3 has 14 residues. J gave up 5 bases and V 6 bases, and 8 bases lay outside the gene matches. In germline, CDR1 is MNHEY, CDR2 SVGAGI. The CDR3 DNA follows: TGTGCCAGCAGCTCCGGGACAGGGATCGACGAGCAGTACTTC. The encoded protein is CASSSGTGIDEQYF.

The chain couples TRBV18 to TRBJ1-1, with 9 bases identical to TRBD1. The CDR3 spans 18 residues. V lost 3 bases to trimming and J lost 1 base; unmatched junction nucleotides: 12. Looked up from germline, CDR1 is KGHSH and CDR2 is LQKENI. CDR3 sequence: CASSPPRHRGLKNTEAFF. The CDR3 DNA follows: TGTGCCAGCTCACCCCCCAGGCACAGGGGGCTCAAGAACACTGAAGCTTTCTTT.

V and J are TRBV5-6 and TRBJ2-1, with D uncertain. Deletions cut 1 base from V and 7 bases from J, with 12 bases between. This CDR3 comprises 14 residues. From germline, CDR1 is SGHDT and CDR2 YYEEEE. CDR3 coding DNA: TGTGCCAGCAGCTTGACCCTGAGTTTAAATGAGCAGTTCTTC. This gives the protein CASSLTLSLNEQFF.

CDR3 loop: CASRRTDSITDTQYF. The CDR3 region has the DNA TGTGCCAGCAGGCGTACCGACAGTATCACAGATACGCAGTATTTT. The gene calls are TRBV14 and TRBJ2-3; TRBD1 is a possible D gene (5 bases). The CDR3 extends over 15 amino acids. Per the germline V gene, CDR1 is SGHDN and CDR2 is FVKESK. Deletions cut 6 bases from V and 2 bases from J, with 15 bases between. Variable domain in full (rest from reference TRBV14 and TRBJ2-3): EAGVTQFPSHSVIEKGQTVTLRCDPISGHDNLYWYRRVMGKEIKFLLHFVKESKQDESGMPNNRFLAERTGGTYSTLKVQPAELEDSGVYFCASRRTDSITDTQYFGPGTRLTVL.

The chain carries TRBV5-1 and TRBJ1-2, with 7 bases matching TRBD1. CDR1 and CDR2 from the germline V gene are SGHRS and YFSETQ. The CDR3 spans 15 residues. V shed 0 bases, J shed 5 bases, and the junction held 7 bases outside the gene matches. CDR3 region: CASSLAGGTAYGYTF. In DNA, the CDR3 is TGCGCCAGCAGCTTGGCAGGCGGGACAGCTTATGGCTACACCTTC.

This chain uses TRBV10-2 with TRBJ1-6; D is unclear. The V end lost 7 bases, the J end lost 5 bases, and 15 bases lay between the germline ends. The CDR3 length is 15 residues. Germline CDR1 and CDR2: WSHSY and SAAADI. CDR3 amino acids: CASTRSPLDNSPLHF. CDR3 nucleotides: TGCGCCAGCACCCGGTCGCCGCTTGATAATTCACCCCTCCACTTT.